These 11 T cell receptor beta chains originate from one sample sequenced in a study of cytotoxic CD8 clonotypes in ibrutinib-treated CLL. Sequenced by immunoSEQ multiplex PCR; TCRdb stores in-frame clones only, minus some. The table shows roughly 170,000 clones, with 70% to 85% occurring only once. The source material was PBMCs, sampled after 24 months of ibrutinib treatment. The source of these receptors is a human donor with chronic lymphocytic leukemia.

This clone appeared a few times. The chain employs TRBV28 and TRBJ2-7, with a tentative D call TRBD1 (6 bases). The CDR3 spans 13 residues. Trimming cost V 5 bases and J 3 bases, with 11 bases left between them. Germline CDR1 reads MDHEN; CDR2 reads SYDVKM. The CDR3 DNA sequence: TGTGCCAGCAGTAAAGGACAGAACTACGAGCAGTACTTC. Amino acid sequence: CASSKGQNYEQYF.

The CDR3 protein is CASGTGLAGGAGELFF. The CDR3 nucleotides read TGTGCCAGCGGAACGGGACTAGCGGGAGGGGCAGGGGAGCTGTTTTTT. The chain is built from TRBV7-2 and TRBJ2-2; TRBD2 aligns across 16 bases. Trimming took 8 bases from V and 8 from J; bases not matched to a gene: 8. The CDR3 contains 16 residues. CDR1 and CDR2 from the germline V gene are SGHTA and FQGNSA.

The rearrangement uses TRBV19 and TRBJ2-1; no clear D. Trimming pared 2 bases from V and 0 bases from J, leaving 11 bases between. This CDR3 region has 16 residues. Germline CDR1 is LNHDA and CDR2 is SQIVND (reference sequence). The CDR3 nucleotides are TGTGCCAGTAGTATAAGGAAAAAAGGCTCCTACAATGAGCAGTTCTTC. Its protein product is CASSIRKKGSYNEQFF.

The rearrangement uses TRBV30 and TRBJ2-1; TRBD1 agrees at 11 bases. J lost 4 bases, V lost 3 bases, and 5 bases had no gene match. Germline V gene lookup returns CDR1 GTSNPN and CDR2 SVGIG (reference sequence). The CDR3 is made up of 15 amino acids. The CDR3 bases are TGTGCCTGGAGGGGACAGGGGGTTGGGTACAATGAGCAGTTCTTC. Its translation: CAWRGQGVGYNEQFF.

This clone was seen only once. The chain combines TRBV2 with TRBJ2-2; no reliable D call. There are 15 residues in the CDR3. The germline CDR1 and CDR2 sequences are SNHLY and FYNNEI. V was pared by 3 bases and J by 5 bases, with 13 bases between. The CDR3 region has the DNA TGTGCCAGCAGTGAGGTTGGTGCGCAAACCGGGGAGCTGTTTTTT. This translates into CASSEVGAQTGELFF.

With regard to this clone: The same CDR3 can be traced to other DNA sequences in this sample. This chain joins TRBV12-5 and TRBJ2-7, with unresolved D. The CDR3 runs to 11 residues. CDR1 and CDR2 (germline): LGHNT, FRNRAP. Trimming pared 4 bases from V and 4 bases from J, leaving 5 bases between. The CDR3 region has the DNA TGTGCTAGTGGTTCCGGGTACGAGCAGTACTTC. It yields the protein CASGSGYEQYF.

This chain uses TRBV7-8 with TRBJ2-1, with 11 bases matching TRBD2. V shed 4 bases, J shed 0 bases, and the junction held 8 bases outside the gene matches. The CDR3 is 18 amino acids. The V gene's germline CDR1 is SGHVS and CDR2 FQNEAQ. The DNA for the CDR3 is TGTGCCAGCAGCTCGATAGCGGGAGGGCCGGGCTCCTACAATGAGCAGTTCTTC. Its translation: CASSSIAGGPGSYNEQFF.

The rearrangement uses TRBV28 and TRBJ1-3; no clear D gene. V was pared by 3 bases and J by 0 bases, with 0 bases between. The CDR3 sequence is 12 residues long. Germline V gene sequence: CDR1 MDHEN, CDR2 SYDVKM. The chain's CDR3 is CASSFSGNTIYF. CDR3 DNA: TGTGCCAGCAGTTTCTCTGGAAACACCATATATTTT.

This chain links TRBV6-1 with TRBJ2-7; D ambiguous. Trimming took off 7 bases at V and 4 bases at J, with 14 bases between the two ends. Germline V gives CDR1 MNHNS, CDR2 SASEGT. This CDR3 is built from 13 residues. CDR3 nucleotide sequence: TGTGCCAGCAAATTTTCCGGAACTTACGAGCAGTACTTC. Residues: CASKFSGTYEQYF.

The genes are TRBV7-2 and TRBJ1-2, with 7 bases matching TRBD1. Trimming removed 0 bases from V and 5 bases from J; junction bases left unmatched: 6. This CDR3 comprises 15 residues. Germline V lookup: CDR1 SGHTA, CDR2 FQGNSA. CDR3 in DNA: TGTGCCAGCAGCTTAGCCCCTGCAGGGGGGTATGGCTACACCTTC. Its protein is CASSLAPAGGYGYTF.

The chain uses TRBV19 and TRBJ1-5; 8 bases agree with TRBD1. V lost 7 bases and J lost 1; bases outside the gene matches: 6. Looked up from germline, CDR1 is LNHDA and CDR2 is SQIVND (reference sequence). This CDR3 has 15 residues. DNA for the CDR3: TGTGCCAGTACCTTGGACAGGGTAAGCAATCAGCCCCAGCATTTT. Residues: CASTLDRVSNQPQHF.